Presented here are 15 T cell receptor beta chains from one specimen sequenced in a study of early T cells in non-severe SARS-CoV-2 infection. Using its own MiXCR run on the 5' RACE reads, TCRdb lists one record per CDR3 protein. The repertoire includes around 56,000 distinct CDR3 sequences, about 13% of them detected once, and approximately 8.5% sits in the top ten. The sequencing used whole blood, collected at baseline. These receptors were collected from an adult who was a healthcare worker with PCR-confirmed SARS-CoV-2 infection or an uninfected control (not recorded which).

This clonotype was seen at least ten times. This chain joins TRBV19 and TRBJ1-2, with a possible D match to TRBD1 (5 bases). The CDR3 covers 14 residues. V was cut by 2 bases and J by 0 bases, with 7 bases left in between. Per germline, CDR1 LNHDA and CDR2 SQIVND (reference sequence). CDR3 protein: CASSIRGANYGYTF. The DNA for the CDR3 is TGTGCCAGTAGTATACGGGGGGCTAACTATGGCTACACCTTC.

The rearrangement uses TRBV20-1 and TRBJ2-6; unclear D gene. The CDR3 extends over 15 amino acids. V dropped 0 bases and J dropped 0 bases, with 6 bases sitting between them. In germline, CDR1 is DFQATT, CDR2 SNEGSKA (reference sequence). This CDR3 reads CSARDQSSGANVLTF. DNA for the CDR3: TGCAGTGCTAGAGATCAGAGCTCTGGGGCCAACGTCCTGACTTTC.

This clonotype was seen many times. In DNA form, the CDR3 reads TGTGCCAGCACCGGATCAGCGAGTGATACGCAGTATTTT. This encodes CASTGSASDTQYF. The J gene is TRBJ2-3, the V gene TRBV27; D remains unclear. Germline V gene lookup returns CDR1 MNHEY and CDR2 SMNVEV (reference sequence). Trimming took 7 bases from V and 6 from J, leaving 14 bases between them. The CDR3 sequence is 13 residues long.

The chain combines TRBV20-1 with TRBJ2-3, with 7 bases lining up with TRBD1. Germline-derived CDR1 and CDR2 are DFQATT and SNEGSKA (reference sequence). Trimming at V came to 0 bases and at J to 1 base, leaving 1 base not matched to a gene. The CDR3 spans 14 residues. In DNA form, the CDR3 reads TGCAGTGCTAGAGATGACAGGGGCACAGATACGCAGTATTTT. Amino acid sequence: CSARDDRGTDTQYF.

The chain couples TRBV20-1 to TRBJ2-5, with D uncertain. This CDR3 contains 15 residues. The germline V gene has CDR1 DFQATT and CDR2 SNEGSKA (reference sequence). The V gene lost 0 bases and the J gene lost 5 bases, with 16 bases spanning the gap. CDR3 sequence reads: CSARDLVRALETQYF. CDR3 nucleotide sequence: TGCAGTGCTAGAGATCTTGTACGAGCGCTGGAGACCCAGTACTTC.

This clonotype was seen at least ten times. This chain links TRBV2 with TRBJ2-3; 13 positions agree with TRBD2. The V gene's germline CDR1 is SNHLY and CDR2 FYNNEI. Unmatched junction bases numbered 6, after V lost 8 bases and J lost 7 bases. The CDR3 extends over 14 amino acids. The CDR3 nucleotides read TGTGCCAGCGGAGGGACTAGCGGGGTAAATACGCAGTATTTT. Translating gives CASGGTSGVNTQYF.

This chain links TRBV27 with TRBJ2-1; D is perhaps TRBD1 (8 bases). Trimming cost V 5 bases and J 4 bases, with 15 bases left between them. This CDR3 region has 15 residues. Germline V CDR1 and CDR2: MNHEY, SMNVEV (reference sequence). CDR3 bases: TGTGCCAGCAGTCAGATACAGGGGGGGTACAATGAGCAGTTCTTC. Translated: CASSQIQGGYNEQFF.

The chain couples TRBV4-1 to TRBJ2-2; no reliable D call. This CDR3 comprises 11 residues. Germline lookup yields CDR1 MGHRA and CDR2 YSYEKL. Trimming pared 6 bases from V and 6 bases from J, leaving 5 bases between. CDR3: CASSRAGELFF. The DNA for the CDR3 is TGCGCCAGCAGTCGGGCCGGGGAGCTGTTTTTT.

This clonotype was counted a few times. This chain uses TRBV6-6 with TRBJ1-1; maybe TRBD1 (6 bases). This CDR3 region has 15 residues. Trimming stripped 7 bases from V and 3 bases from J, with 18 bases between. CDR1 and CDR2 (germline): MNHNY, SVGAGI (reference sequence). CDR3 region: CASTQQGVGDTEAFF. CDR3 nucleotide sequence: TGTGCCAGCACACAACAGGGTGTCGGGGACACTGAAGCTTTCTTT.

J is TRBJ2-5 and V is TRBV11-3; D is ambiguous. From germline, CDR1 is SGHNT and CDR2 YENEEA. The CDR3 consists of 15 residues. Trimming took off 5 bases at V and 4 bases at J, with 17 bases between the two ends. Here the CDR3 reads CASSPNPPRRETQYF. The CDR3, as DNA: TGTGCCAGCAGCCCTAACCCGCCTCGACGAGAGACCCAGTACTTC.

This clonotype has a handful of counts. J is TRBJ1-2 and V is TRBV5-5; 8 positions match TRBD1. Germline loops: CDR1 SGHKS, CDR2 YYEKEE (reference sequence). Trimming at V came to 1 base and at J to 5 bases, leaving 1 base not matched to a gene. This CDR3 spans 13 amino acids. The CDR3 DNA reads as TGTGCCAGCAGCTTGAGACAGGGGTATGGCTACACCTTC. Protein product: CASSLRQGYGYTF.

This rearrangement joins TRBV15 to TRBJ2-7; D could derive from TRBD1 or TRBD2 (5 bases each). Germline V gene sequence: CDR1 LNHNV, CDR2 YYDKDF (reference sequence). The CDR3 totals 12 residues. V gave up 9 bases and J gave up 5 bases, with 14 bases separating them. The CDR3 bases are TGTGCCACGGGACGGGTGGAGCACGAGCAGTACTTC. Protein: CATGRVEHEQYF.

The CDR3: CASSPQGPEAFF. The CDR3 nucleotides are TGTGCCAGCTCACCACAGGGCCCTGAAGCTTTCTTT. The chain couples TRBV18 to TRBJ1-1; D uncertain. CDR1 and CDR2 from the germline V gene are KGHSH and LQKENI. The CDR3 contains 12 residues. V was trimmed by 1 base and J by 6 bases, leaving 6 bases between them. The whole variable domain, remainder taken from reference TRBV18 and TRBJ1-1, is NAGVMQNPRHLVRRRGQEARLRCSPMKGHSHVYWYRQLPEEGLKFMVYLQKENIIDESGMPKERFSAEFPKEGPSILRIQQVVRGDSAAYFCASSPQGPEAFFGQGTRLTVV.

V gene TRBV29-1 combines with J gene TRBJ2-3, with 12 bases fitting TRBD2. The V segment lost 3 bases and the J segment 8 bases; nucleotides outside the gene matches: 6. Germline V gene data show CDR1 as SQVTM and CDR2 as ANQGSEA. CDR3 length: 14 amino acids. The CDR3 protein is CSVDLAGGTGTQYF. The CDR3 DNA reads TGCAGCGTTGATCTAGCGGGGGGGACCGGTACGCAGTATTTT.

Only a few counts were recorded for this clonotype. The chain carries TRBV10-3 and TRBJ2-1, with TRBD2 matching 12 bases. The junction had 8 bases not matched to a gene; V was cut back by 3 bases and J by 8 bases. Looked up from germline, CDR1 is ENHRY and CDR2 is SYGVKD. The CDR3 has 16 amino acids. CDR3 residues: CAISDTTSGSNDEQFF. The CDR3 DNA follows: TGTGCCATCAGTGATACGACTAGCGGGAGTAATGATGAGCAGTTCTTC.